This T cell receptor beta chain emerged from a study of identifying expanded T cells in peripheral blood. Regarding the study as a whole: Clone count variance between roughly two-week samples rose with total template count. Over approximately two and four weeks, about 17 and 20 clones changed, versus roughly 1.2 between replicates.

Healthy donors had no documented immune events, such as infections, while sampled. V lost 4 bases to trimming and J lost 13 bases, with 21 bases between them. The CDR3 covers 13 residues. CDR1 SGHDT and CDR2 YYEEEE come from the germline V gene. As regards this clone: What it binds is unknown.

Clones were sequenced by immunoSEQ multiplex PCR, and TCRdb holds only the in-frame ones, with some missing. The data hold approximately 120,000 clones, with about 88% observed a single time. The receptor's source is a person aged 18 to 75 in good health. The sample was blood. The chain has TRBV5-6 and TRBJ2-7; D possibly corresponds to TRBD2 (6 bases). CDR3 amino acids: CASSPEGRGPIYF. The DNA for the CDR3 is TGTGCCAGCAGCCCGGAGGGAAGGGGACCGATCTACTTC.